The 18 T cell receptor beta chains presented below share a single source sample, sequenced in a study of T cell changes during pregnancy in multiple sclerosis. The table came from immunoSEQ multiplex PCR; TCRdb's copy has only in-frame clones and leaves some out. The sample lists about 100,000 clones; over 85% were seen once. The material sequenced was peripheral blood, taken in the second trimester of pregnancy. These receptors were collected from a female donor with multiple sclerosis, enrolled in a pregnancy study.

The V call is TRBV5-4, the J call TRBJ1-1, with TRBD1 matching over 7 bases. The CDR3 runs to 14 residues. CDR1 SGHNT and CDR2 YYREEE come from the germline V gene (reference sequence). Trimming at V came to 0 bases and at J to 5 bases, leaving 4 bases not matched to a gene. The CDR3 is CASSLGQGRTEAFF. CDR3 DNA sequence: TGTGCCAGCAGCTTGGGACAGGGAAGGACTGAAGCTTTCTTT.

The chain recombines TRBV7-3 with TRBJ2-1; 8 nucleotides agree with TRBD1. Germline-derived CDR1 and CDR2 are SGHTA and FQGTGA. The CDR3 is 12 residues long. J lost 10 bases, V lost 6 bases, and 5 bases had no gene match. In DNA, the CDR3 is TGTGCCAGCAGGTCAGGGGGCGGCGAGCAGTTCTTC. This gives the protein CASRSGGGEQFF.

The V call is TRBV19, the J call TRBJ1-1; D remains unclear. This CDR3 is built from 13 residues. Germline CDR1 and CDR2: LNHDA and SQIVND (reference sequence). Trimming took 8 bases from V and 2 from J, leaving 12 bases between them. The CDR3 nucleotides read TGTGCCAGTGTTCCGGACTCTAACACTGAAGCTTTCTTT. Encoded protein: CASVPDSNTEAFF.

This clone was detected only once. The rearrangement joins TRBV5-4 to TRBJ1-2; 10 nucleotides agree with TRBD1. Germline CDR1 is SGHNT and CDR2 is YYREEE (reference sequence). Trimming at V came to 4 bases and at J to 4 bases, leaving 7 bases not matched to a gene. CDR3 length: 15 residues. The CDR3 DNA reads as TGTGCCAGCAGCCTTACGACAGGGGGCTTCTATGGCTACACCTTC. Amino acid sequence: CASSLTTGGFYGYTF.

This rearrangement joins TRBV6-1 to TRBJ1-4; D is possibly TRBD1 (6 bases). V shed 6 bases and J shed 5 bases, with 16 bases lying between them. The CDR3 totals 15 residues. Per germline, CDR1 MNHNS and CDR2 SASEGT. The CDR3 region is CASSPRQGPNEKLFF. In nucleotides, the CDR3 is TGTGCCAGCAGCCCACGGCAGGGGCCAAATGAAAAACTGTTTTTT.

The chain is built from TRBV18 and TRBJ1-3; weak D call: TRBD1 (6 bases). The germline gives CDR1 KGHSH, CDR2 LQKENI. CDR3 length equals 15 residues. Trimming left V 3 bases short and J 0 bases short, with 9 bases between. CDR3 bases: TGTGCCAGCTCACCGAAACAGGGCTCTGGAAACACCATATATTTT. It specifies CASSPKQGSGNTIYF.

The rearrangement joins TRBV2 to TRBJ2-3; tentatively, D is TRBD2 (5 bases). Trimming left V 8 bases short and J 0 bases short, with 15 bases between. Germline values: CDR1 SNHLY, CDR2 FYNNEI. This CDR3 is 15 amino acids long. The CDR3 is CASATSRTSTDTQYF. The DNA of the CDR3 is TGTGCCAGCGCAACCTCCAGGACTAGCACAGATACGCAGTATTTT.

The chain joins TRBV10-3 to TRBJ2-7; 9 nucleotides line up with TRBD2. Per the germline V gene, CDR1 is ENHRY and CDR2 is SYGVKD. This CDR3 is built from 18 residues. V lost 0 bases and J lost 4; bases outside the gene matches: 13. CDR3 bases: TGTGCCATCAGTGAGTCGAAGTATACGGCTAGCGGGGAGTACGAGCAGTACTTC. Its translation: CAISESKYTASGEYEQYF.

The chain joins TRBV5-6 to TRBJ2-1, with 12 bases fitting TRBD2. The CDR3 has 17 amino acids. The germline gives CDR1 SGHDT, CDR2 YYEEEE. V was pared by 4 bases and J by 5 bases, with 10 bases of the junction left unmatched. CDR3 amino acids: CASSRRLAGGPHNEQFF. DNA for the CDR3: TGTGCCAGCAGCCGCCGGCTAGCGGGGGGGCCCCACAATGAGCAGTTCTTC.

The chain couples TRBV2 to TRBJ2-4, with TRBD2 as a possible D gene (6 bases). With 9 bases removed from V and 9 bases from J, the gap between germline ends came to 15 bases. The CDR3 loop spans 12 amino acids. Germline CDR1 is SNHLY and CDR2 is FYNNEI. The CDR3 DNA sequence: TGTGCCAGGGGAGGTGACGAAGGCATTCAGTACTTC. Translation gives CARGGDEGIQYF. The variable domain in full, with the rest retrieved from reference TRBV2 and TRBJ2-4, is EPEVTQTPSHQVTQMGQEVILRCVPISNHLYFYWYRQILGQKVEFLVSFYNNEISEKSEIFDDQFSVERPDGSNFTLKIRSTKLEDSAMYFCARGGDEGIQYFGAGTRLSVL.

The V gene is TRBV29-1, the J gene TRBJ2-1, with 12 bases fitting TRBD1. From germline, CDR1 is SQVTM and CDR2 ANQGSEA. Losses at the gene ends were 6 bases for V and 9 bases for J; bases not matched to a gene: 3. This CDR3 has 12 residues. Here the CDR3 DNA reads TGCAGCGTGGGGACAGGGGGCGGTGAGCAGTTCTTC. This codes for CSVGTGGGEQFF.

The chain's CDR3 is CASSRTGENTGELFF. DNA of the CDR3: TGTGCCAGCAGCCGGACAGGGGAGAACACCGGGGAGCTGTTTTTT. The V call is TRBV2, the J call TRBJ2-2; 9 positions match TRBD1. Trimming removed 6 bases from V and 1 base from J; junction bases left unmatched: 3. The CDR3 is 15 amino acids. The germline V gene has CDR1 SNHLY and CDR2 FYNNEI.

The chain carries TRBV11-2 and TRBJ1-4; D is ambiguous. This CDR3 is 15 amino acids long. Trimming removed 5 bases from V and 1 base from J, with 11 bases in between. Germline V gene sequence: CDR1 SGHAT, CDR2 FQNNGV. DNA of the CDR3: TGTGCCAGCAGCCCTAGCCGGGTAACTAATGAAAAACTGTTTTTT. Translation: CASSPSRVTNEKLFF.

The V gene is TRBV2, the J gene TRBJ1-2; D possibly corresponds to TRBD1 (5 bases). Trimming pared 2 bases from V and 8 bases from J, leaving 21 bases between. Germline V lookup: CDR1 SNHLY, CDR2 FYNNEI. This CDR3 is 16 amino acids long. The CDR3: CASSESSVGGERGYTF. The CDR3 DNA is TGTGCCAGCAGTGAAAGTTCTGTGGGGGGAGAAAGAGGCTACACCTTC.

The chain links TRBV5-1 to TRBJ1-2; the D is unclear. Trimming removed 0 bases at V and 2 bases at J, with 8 bases between. CDR3 length: 14 amino acids. CDR1 is SGHRS, CDR2 YFSETQ, per germline. In nucleotides, the CDR3 is TGCGCCAGCAGCTTGGCACTGAAGAACTATGGCTACACCTTC. Translated: CASSLALKNYGYTF.

J is TRBJ2-3 and V is TRBV10-2; TRBD2 aligns across 10 bases. The CDR3 is 15 amino acids. J gave up 1 base and V 8 bases, and 6 bases lay outside the gene matches. CDR1 and CDR2 from the germline V gene are WSHSY and SAAADI. The CDR3 here is CASREGTSGTDTQYF. The CDR3 DNA is TGCGCCAGCCGGGAGGGGACTAGCGGCACAGATACGCAGTATTTT.

The J gene is TRBJ2-3, the V gene TRBV5-1, with a possible D match to TRBD2 (6 bases). The CDR3 has 15 residues. Germline V gene data show CDR1 as SGHRS and CDR2 as YFSETQ. Trimming took off 0 bases at V and 2 bases at J, with 10 bases between the two ends. The CDR3 is CASSLGGLYTDTQYF. CDR3 DNA sequence: TGCGCCAGCAGCTTGGGAGGACTATACACAGATACGCAGTATTTT.

In nucleotides, the CDR3 is TGCAGCGTTGAAATTTTTGGCAGGCCTGAAGCTTTCTTT. It specifies CSVEIFGRPEAFF. The chain couples TRBV29-1 to TRBJ1-1, with D hard to call. With 2 bases removed from V and 6 bases from J, the gap between germline ends came to 13 bases. From germline, CDR1 is SQVTM and CDR2 ANQGSEA. CDR3 length: 13 residues.